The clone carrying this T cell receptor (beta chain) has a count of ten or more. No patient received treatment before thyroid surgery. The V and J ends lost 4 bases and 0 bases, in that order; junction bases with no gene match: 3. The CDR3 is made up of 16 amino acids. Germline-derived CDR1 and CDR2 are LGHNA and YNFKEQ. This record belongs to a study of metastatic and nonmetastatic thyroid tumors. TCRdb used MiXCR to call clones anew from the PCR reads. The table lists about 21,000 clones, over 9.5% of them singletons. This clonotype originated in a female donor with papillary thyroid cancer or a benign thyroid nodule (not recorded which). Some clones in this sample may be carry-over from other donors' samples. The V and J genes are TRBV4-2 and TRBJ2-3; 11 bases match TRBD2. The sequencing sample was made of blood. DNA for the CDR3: TGTGCCAGCAGCCCTCGACTAGCGGGAAGCACAGATACGCAGTATTTT. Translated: CASSPRLAGSTDTQYF.